These T cell receptor beta chains were read from a single sample in a study of T cells after somatic rescue of genetic block. Generated by immunoSEQ multiplex PCR, the TCRdb table keeps only in-frame clones and is missing some. The table records under 150,000 clones, about 90% of them present only once. The specimen was peripheral blood mononuclear cells (PBMCs). The receptors come from a woman in her late teens or twenties. Each CDR3 is given with its conserved first and last residue. The order of the fields is clone size, D gene, J gene, V gene, CDR3 DNA, CDR3 protein. D genes are given only for firm matches. Size values are once, few and many counts, or a class for expanded clones, and some rows have none.

>-|-|TRBJ1-1|TRBV6-5
TGTGCCAGCAGTTACGGGCTATGGGGGGACACTGAAGCTTTCTTT
CASSYGLWGDTEAFF
>-|TRBD1|TRBJ1-1|TRBV11-1
TGTGCCAGCAGCCAGGGGGCGGTGGGCACTGAAGCTTTCTTT
CASSQGAVGTEAFF
>once|-|TRBJ1-4|TRBV5-1
TGCGCCAGCAGCACCGGGACGGTTAATGAAAAACTGTTTTTT
CASSTGTVNEKLFF
>-|-|TRBJ2-7|TRBV18
TGTGCCAGCTCACCCCGCCAGGAGCACGAGCAGTACTTC
CASSPRQEHEQYF
>-|TRBD1|TRBJ1-1|TRBV5-1
TGCGCCAGCAGCTTGCAGGGGGAGGGTCACACTGAAGCTTTCTTT
CASSLQGEGHTEAFF
>-|TRBD2|TRBJ2-1|TRBV19
TGTGCCAGTACCCGCCCTAGCGGTGCCTACAATGAGCAGTTCTTC
CASTRPSGAYNEQFF
>-|-|TRBJ1-5|TRBV14
TGTGCCAGCAGCCCGGCTGTGGGCCAACCCCAGCATTTT
CASSPAVGQPQHF
>-|-|TRBJ1-1|TRBV5-4
TGTGCCAGCAGCTTGGCTGGGGGGAACACTGAAGCTTTCTTT
CASSLAGGNTEAFF
>-|-|TRBJ2-4|TRBV5-8
TGTGCCAGCAGCGAAGGAGGAGGGGGGCAGTGGGCCAAAAACATTCAGTACTTC
CASSEGGGGQWAKNIQYF
>-|-|TRBJ2-2|TRBV28
TGTGCCAGCAGTCCGCCCATGGGGCTGGTGAACACCGGGGAGCTGTTTTTT
CASSPPMGLVNTGELFF
>-|-|TRBJ1-3|TRBV5-1
TGCGCCAGCAGCCTGGATTATAGGGGTGGAAACACCATATATTTT
CASSLDYRGGNTIYF